This is a list of T cell receptor beta chains from one sample in a study of regulatory T cells in long-lasting Graves disease. TCRdb called the multiplex PCR reads again in MiXCR, with one record for every CDR3 protein. The data hold about 620,000 distinct CDR3 sequences, with around 15% observed a single time. These data were also reused for a study on T cells in Graves' hyperthyroidism and ophthalmopathy.

The starting material was peripheral blood mononuclear cells (PBMCs), obtained at new diagnosis, from a patient treated with antithyroid drugs. Every receptor here comes from a woman younger than 45 with Graves disease. The CDR3 runs from the conserved cysteine through the conserved F or W. The D gene is left open where the match is weak. Where a row states a size, it is once, few, many or the class of an expanded clone; other rows omit it.

cdr3_length,v_call,clone_size,j_call,d_call,cdr3_aa,cdr3_nt
11,TRBV30,many,TRBJ1-1,.,CAWSRTFEAFF,TGTGCCTGGAGTCGGACTTTTGAAGCTTTCTTT
11,TRBV29-1,few,TRBJ2-3,.,CSVDSTDTQYF,TGCAGCGTTGACAGCACAGATACGCAGTATTTT
16,TRBV13,few,TRBJ2-1,TRBD1,CASSLGKGTGRNEQFF,TGTGCCAGCAGCTTAGGAAAAGGGACAGGGAGGAATGAGCAGTTCTTC
15,TRBV27,many,TRBJ2-1,TRBD2,CASSELAGSYNEQFF,TGTGCCAGCAGTGAACTAGCGGGCTCCTACAATGAGCAGTTCTTC
14,TRBV5-1,.,TRBJ2-7,TRBD1,CASSFGTGGKEQYF,TGCGCCAGCAGCTTCGGGACAGGGGGCAAGGAGCAGTACTTC
12,TRBV7-9,many,TRBJ2-5,TRBD1,CATSTGGETQYF,TGTGCTACCTCGACAGGGGGAGAGACCCAGTACTTC
14,TRBV5-4,.,TRBJ1-1,.,CASSLPAVNTEAFF,TGTGCCAGCAGCTTACCTGCGGTTAACACTGAAGCTTTCTTT
11,TRBV2,many,TRBJ2-5,.,CASKGEETQYF,TGTGCCAGCAAAGGGGAAGAGACCCAGTACTTC
13,TRBV19,few,TRBJ2-2,.,CASSTSRAGELFF,TGTGCCAGTAGTACCTCCCGAGCCGGGGAGCTGTTTTTT
11,TRBV28,many,TRBJ1-1,.,CASTGNTEAFF,TGTGCCAGCACGGGAAACACTGAAGCTTTCTTT
13,TRBV2,few,TRBJ2-7,.,CASSEAEIYEQYF,TGTGCCAGCAGTGAAGCGGAGATCTACGAGCAGTACTTC
12,TRBV7-2,many,TRBJ2-7,.,CASSSRSREQYF,TGTGCCAGCAGCTCCAGGAGCCGGGAGCAGTACTTC
14,TRBV6-2/TRBV6-3,many,TRBJ2-5,.,CASRDNPRGETQYF,TGTGCCAGCAGGGACAACCCTCGGGGAGAGACCCAGTACTTC
15,TRBV12-3/TRBV12-4,many,TRBJ1-5,TRBD1,CASSPSDRDNQPQHF,TGTGCCAGCAGCCCTAGCGACAGGGACAATCAGCCCCAGCATTTT
14,TRBV6-2/TRBV6-3,many,TRBJ2-4,TRBD2,CASSGLAGRDIQYF,TGTGCCAGCAGTGGGCTAGCGGGACGGGACATTCAGTACTTC
13,TRBV6-1,.,TRBJ2-7,.,CASTKKEGYEQYF,TGTGCCAGCACCAAGAAGGAGGGTTACGAGCAGTACTTC
15,TRBV6-5,.,TRBJ2-1,.,CASSYREGAGNKQFF,TGTGCCAGCAGTTACAGGGAGGGGGCGGGAAATAAGCAGTTCTTC
18,TRBV11-2,few,TRBJ2-5,TRBD2,CASSLGFLSGRIAETQYF,TGTGCCAGCAGCTTAGGCTTCCTTAGCGGGAGGATAGCAGAGACCCAGTACTTC
16,TRBV30,.,TRBJ2-1,TRBD2,CAWSALREIYYNEQFF,TGTGCCTGGAGTGCGTTGCGGGAGATTTACTACAATGAGCAGTTCTTC
14,TRBV19,few,TRBJ1-5,.,CASSSQTLAKPQHF,TGTGCCAGTAGCTCCCAGACACTTGCAAAGCCCCAGCATTTT
11,TRBV19,many,TRBJ1-2,.,CASRRNYGYTF,TGTGCCAGTAGACGGAACTATGGCTACACCTTC
14,TRBV27,few,TRBJ2-2,TRBD1,CASRDRGISGELFF,TGTGCCAGCAGGGACAGGGGGATTTCCGGGGAGCTGTTTTTT
14,TRBV2,few,TRBJ1-4,TRBD1,CASSPQGQDEKLFF,TGTGCCAGCAGCCCCCAGGGACAGGATGAAAAACTGTTTTTT
13,TRBV27,many,TRBJ2-7,.,CASSHAGPYEQYF,TGTGCCAGCAGTCATGCAGGCCCCTACGAGCAGTACTTC
14,TRBV27,many,TRBJ2-7,.,CASSSYDGAYEQYF,TGTGCCAGCAGTTCGTATGACGGAGCCTACGAGCAGTACTTC
13,TRBV2,many,TRBJ1-5,.,CASSDQVAQPQHF,TGTGCCAGCAGTGATCAGGTTGCCCAGCCCCAGCATTTT
15,TRBV20-1,many,TRBJ2-1,TRBD2,CSARLSGRSYNEQFF,TGCAGTGCTAGACTTAGCGGGAGAAGCTACAATGAGCAGTTCTTC
14,TRBV19,.,TRBJ2-7,TRBD1,CASSNQGASYEQYF,TGTGCCAGTAGCAATCAGGGGGCTTCCTACGAGCAGTACTTC
17,TRBV29-1,.,TRBJ2-3,.,CSAGVWGALSRQDTQYF,TGCAGCGCTGGAGTATGGGGGGCACTTTCTCGACAAGATACGCAGTATTTT
12,TRBV11-3,many,TRBJ1-1,.,CASSSRGGGAFF,TGTGCCAGCAGCTCCCGGGGGGGTGGGGCTTTCTTT
16,TRBV12-3/TRBV12-4,.,TRBJ2-7,TRBD2,CASSNQQREASYEQYF,TGTGCCAGCAGCAACCAGCAGCGGGAGGCCTCCTACGAGCAGTACTTC
14,TRBV7-9,few,TRBJ2-3,.,CASSPEVFFGTQYF,TGTGCCAGCAGCCCCGAGGTTTTTTTCGGTACGCAGTATTTT
17,TRBV28,many,TRBJ1-5,TRBD1,CASSLSDDRVGYQPQHF,TGTGCCAGCAGTTTATCCGATGACAGGGTCGGATATCAGCCCCAGCATTTT
15,TRBV24-1,.,TRBJ2-3,.,CATSDKKTLTDTQYF,TGTGCCACCAGTGACAAGAAAACCCTCACAGATACGCAGTATTTT
18,TRBV7-9,.,TRBJ2-5,TRBD2,CASSLAGLSGGRKETQYF,TGTGCCAGCAGCTTAGCGGGTCTTAGCGGGGGAAGGAAAGAGACCCAGTACTTC
17,TRBV5-1,few,TRBJ2-3,TRBD2,CASSLRAGGPREGTQYF,TGCGCCAGCAGTCTTCGAGCGGGAGGGCCGAGGGAGGGTACGCAGTATTTT
14,TRBV2,many,TRBJ1-2,.,CASSDVPGSYGYTF,TGTGCCAGCAGTGATGTCCCAGGGAGCTATGGCTACACCTTC
15,TRBV30,.,TRBJ1-1,.,CAWSVSSHRQIEAFF,TGTGCCTGGAGTGTAAGCTCCCATCGGCAGATAGAAGCTTTCTTT
15,TRBV5-1,.,TRBJ1-4,.,CASSPTGTRGEKLFF,TGCGCCAGCAGTCCCACCGGGACCCGAGGGGAAAAACTGTTTTTT
12,TRBV20-1,many,TRBJ2-7,TRBD1,CSPRTGGYEQYF,TGCAGTCCACGGACAGGGGGCTACGAGCAGTACTTC
15,TRBV15,many,TRBJ2-7,.,CATSRVGTGAYEQYF,TGTGCCACCAGCAGAGTGGGGACGGGCGCCTACGAGCAGTACTTC
12,TRBV20-1,many,TRBJ2-7,.,CTTSRGTYEQYF,TGCACCACCTCCCGGGGAACCTACGAGCAGTACTTC
13,TRBV9,many,TRBJ1-1,.,CASSVSRVGEAFF,TGTGCCAGCAGCGTAAGCAGGGTTGGGGAAGCTTTCTTT
15,TRBV5-1,.,TRBJ2-4,.,CASSLEGSRPNIQYF,TGCGCCAGCAGCTTGGAGGGTAGTAGACCAAACATTCAGTACTTC
12,TRBV20-1,many,TRBJ2-7,.,CSARRTTGEQYF,TGCAGTGCTAGACGGACTACGGGCGAGCAGTACTTC